This passage covers 14 T cell receptor beta chains from one sample sequenced in a study of vaccination and CD4 T cells after COVID-19. These TCRs' antigens remain unknown. The treatment denotes: 10-day PBMC culture with coronavirus spike peptide pools or control peptides (ViraFEST assay). The Oncomine TCR Beta short-read assay was applied to DNA of cultured CD4+ T cells. Using its own MiXCR run on the PCR reads, TCRdb lists one record per CDR3 protein. The table lists more than 10,000 distinct CDR3 sequences, roughly 61% of them singletons, with around 10% in the top ten. Sequenced here: CD4+ T cells from blood, cultured in vitro, sampled before SARS-CoV-2 vaccination. These receptors all come from a human donor who had recovered from COVID-19.

This clonotype was observed a handful of times. The chain links TRBV7-2 to TRBJ1-1, with D unresolved. The germline V gene encodes CDR1 SGHTA and CDR2 FQGNSA. Trimming shortened V by 5 bases and J by 2 bases, and 12 bases separated the two germline ends. This CDR3 has 14 amino acids. The CDR3 loop is CASSTVTLNTEAFF. CDR3 nucleotides: TGTGCCAGCAGCACTGTGACACTTAACACTGAAGCTTTCTTT.

This clonotype was counted only a few times. The chain couples TRBV12-1 to TRBJ1-1; the table assigns TRBD1, which was not confirmed against the DNA. TRBV12-1 is shown as a pseudogene. CDR3 size: 18 residues. CDR3 DNA sequence: TGTGCCAGCAGCTTCCCCCTGTTGACAGGGATGGGGAACACTGAAGCTTTCTTT. Amino acid sequence: CASSFPLLTGMGNTEAFF.

The rearrangement links TRBV24-1 to TRBJ2-1; 8 bases map to TRBD2. The germline V gene has CDR1 KGHDR and CDR2 SFDVKD. Trimming took 6 bases from V and 7 from J; bases not matched to a gene: 10. The CDR3 is made up of 15 amino acids. The CDR3 DNA sequence: TGTGCCACCAGTAATGGCGGGGGGCCCACGAATGAGCAGTTCTTC. It is translated as CATSNGGGPTNEQFF.

This rearrangement joins TRBV7-2 to TRBJ1-5; 8 nucleotides line up with TRBD1. Germline-derived CDR1 and CDR2 are SGHTA and FQGNSA. V dropped 6 bases and J dropped 7; count of bases not matched to a gene: 14. This CDR3 has 16 amino acids. CDR3 nucleotides: TGTGCCAGCAGACCCGGGGGCAGGGGGCCCTTCCAGCCCCAGCATTTT. Amino acid sequence: CASRPGGRGPFQPQHF.

V and J are TRBV28 and TRBJ1-6; D might be TRBD1 (5 bases). CDR3 length: 11 amino acids. Trimming cost V 2 bases and J 13 bases, with 6 bases left between them. Looked up from germline, CDR1 is MDHEN and CDR2 is SYDVKM. The CDR3 here is CASSLKGPLHF. CDR3 coding DNA: TGTGCCAGCAGTTTAAAGGGGCCCCTCCACTTT.

This clonotype showed up just a few times. The chain has TRBV20-1 and TRBJ1-5; D remains ambiguous. The CDR3 totals 14 residues. The ends were cut back, 0 bases at V and 3 bases at J, with 9 bases in the middle. Germline values: CDR1 DFQATT, CDR2 SNEGSKA (reference sequence). The CDR3 reads CSARDSGLNQPQHF. The CDR3 DNA sequence: TGCAGTGCTAGAGATTCTGGACTCAATCAGCCCCAGCATTTT.

V and J are TRBV10-3 and TRBJ1-1; 7 nucleotides align to TRBD1. The CDR3 is 14 residues long. Germline V lookup: CDR1 ENHRY, CDR2 SYGVKD. Trimming removed 6 bases from V and 2 bases from J; junction bases left unmatched: 6. CDR3 amino acids: CAIRDGTVNTEAFF. The DNA of the CDR3 is TGTGCCATCAGGGACGGGACAGTTAACACTGAAGCTTTCTTT.

J is TRBJ2-1 and V is TRBV20-1; D is unresolved. V gave up 3 bases and J gave up 0 bases, with 12 bases separating them. This CDR3 is built from 15 residues. The germline gives CDR1 DFQATT, CDR2 SNEGSKA (reference sequence). This CDR3 reads CSASWTRVSYNEQFF. CDR3 nucleotide sequence: TGCAGTGCTAGCTGGACCAGAGTCTCCTACAATGAGCAGTTCTTC.

The chain has TRBV28 and TRBJ2-7, with 10 nucleotides matching TRBD2. The CDR3 runs 16 residues. The J segment lost 6 bases and the V segment lost 4 bases, leaving 12 bases of the junction unmatched. Germline loops: CDR1 MDHEN, CDR2 SYDVKM. The CDR3 DNA reads as TGTGCCAGCAGTTCTTCCCGCCTAGCGGGAGCGGGCGAGCAGTACTTC. Protein sequence: CASSSSRLAGAGEQYF.

This clonotype came up a few times. The chain recombines TRBV7-9 with TRBJ2-1, with 8 bases aligning to TRBD2. The trim removed 7 bases at V and 5 bases at J, leaving 19 bases unmatched. The CDR3 sequence is 18 residues long. Germline CDR1 SEHNR, CDR2 FQNEAQ (reference sequence). This CDR3 reads CASNELGTRGGVNNEQFF. Written as DNA, the CDR3 is TGTGCCAGCAACGAACTGGGGACCCGGGGGGGAGTCAACAATGAGCAGTTCTTC.

The chain uses TRBV5-4 and TRBJ2-3; 11 bases align to TRBD1. CDR1 and CDR2 (germline): SGHNT, YYREEE (reference sequence). CDR3 size: 16 residues. J was trimmed by 6 bases and V by 0 bases; bases with no gene match: 6. CDR3 in DNA: TGTGCCAGCAGCTTGGAGGACAGGGGGCTATTGGATACGCAGTATTTT. Residues: CASSLEDRGLLDTQYF.

This clonotype qualifies as medium-sized. The gene calls are TRBV2 and TRBJ1-1; no definite D call. CDR3 length: 16 residues. Germline CDR1 and CDR2: SNHLY and FYNNEI. V lost 4 bases to trimming and J lost 5 bases, with 20 bases between them. In DNA form, the CDR3 reads TGTGCCAGCAGTGCCCGCGGAAGGAACATGGGGACTGAAGCTTTCTTT. This translates into CASSARGRNMGTEAFF.

This sequence joins TRBV7-2 and TRBJ2-5, with 7 bases that match TRBD2. J lost 1 base, V lost 5 bases, and 7 bases had no gene match. The CDR3 spans 15 residues. CDR1 is SGHTA and CDR2 is FQGNSA in the germline V gene. The CDR3 loop is CASSPPAGFQETQYF. DNA of the CDR3: TGTGCCAGCAGCCCCCCAGCGGGGTTCCAAGAGACCCAGTACTTC.

The chain links TRBV15 to TRBJ1-2; D possibly corresponds to TRBD1 (6 bases). CDR1 is LNHNV and CDR2 is YYDKDF in the germline V gene (reference sequence). The CDR3 totals 14 residues. Trimming took 5 bases from V and 3 from J, leaving 13 bases between them. The CDR3 reads CATSRGGGDYGYTF. The CDR3 DNA sequence: TGTGCCACCAGCCGCGGGGGCGGGGACTATGGCTACACCTTC. Complete variable domain (other parts from reference TRBV15 and TRBJ1-2): DAMVIQNPRYQVTQFGKPVTLSCSQTLNHNVMYWYQQKSSQAPKLLFHYYDKDFNNEADTPDNFQSRRPNTSFCFLDIRSPGLGDTAMYLCATSRGGGDYGYTFGSGTRLTVV.